What follows describes a single TCR beta chain. Its antigen is unknown. The CDR3 end lies 3 residues beyond the end of the read and is filled in from the germline J gene. These data belong to a study of T cells in women clearing cervical HPV infection. Study as a whole: Control women cleared a single incident HPV16 infection within 12 months. Cases' blood sampling followed lesion detection by median around 23 weeks (90 to 200).

Germline CDR1 SGHRS, CDR2 YFSETQ. The CDR3 consists of 16 residues. V gave up 4 bases and J gave up 4 bases; unmatched junction bases: 8. Measured with immunoSEQ multiplex PCR; TCRdb has only the in-frame clones, and not every one. This sample's clone table lists more than 20,000 clones. Study-level findings and limits: TRBV6-7 abundance was lower in cases than controls (around 0.1% versus 0.15%).

The clonotype comes from a woman between 18 and 70 years old with a cervical HPV16 infection that either progressed to CIN3+ or cleared (not recorded which). This chain uses TRBV5-1 with TRBJ2-3; 11 positions match TRBD2. Sequencing was done on a sample of blood buffy coat. CDR3 sequence reads: CASSTPGTSGADTQYF. Incomplete CDR3 DNA: TGCGCCAGCAGCACACCCGGGACTAGCGGAGCAGATACG.